This T cell receptor (beta chain) was recorded in a study of control samples from healthy donors and cancer patients. The count of this clone is one. This CDR3 spans 15 amino acids. Germline lookup yields CDR1 SGHRS and CDR2 YFSETQ. V shed 0 bases and J 1 base; nucleotides not matched to a gene: 2. Here immunoSEQ multiplex PCR was the method, and the copy in TCRdb shows in-frame clones only, minus some. The sample contains 70,000 to 95,000 clones, roughly 93% of which appear only once. The gene calls are TRBV5-1 and TRBJ2-5, with 8 bases aligning to TRBD2. The clonotype was recovered from a woman aged 40 to 49 with lung cancer. Material: PBMCs. The CDR3: CASSLDGGAQETQYF. In nucleotides, the CDR3 is TGCGCCAGCAGCTTGGACGGGGGGGCCCAAGAGACCCAGTACTTC.